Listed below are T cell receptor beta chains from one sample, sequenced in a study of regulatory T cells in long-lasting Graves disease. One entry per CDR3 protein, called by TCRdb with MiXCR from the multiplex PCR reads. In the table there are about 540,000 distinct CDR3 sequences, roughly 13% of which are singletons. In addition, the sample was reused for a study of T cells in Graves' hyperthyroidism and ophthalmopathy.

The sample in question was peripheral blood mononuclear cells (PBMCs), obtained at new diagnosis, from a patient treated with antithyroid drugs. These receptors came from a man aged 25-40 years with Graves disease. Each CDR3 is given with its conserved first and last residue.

CDR3aa: CASSQDVKGPAVYEQYF
v_gene: TRBV4-1

CDR3aa: CAISDSVRSSYNEQFF
v_gene: TRBV10-3

CDR3aa: CASSYDWDEQFF
v_gene: TRBV6-2/TRBV6-3

CDR3aa: CASSFSGQGNYGYTF
v_gene: TRBV12-3/TRBV12-4

CDR3aa: CSAISGSMGEQFF
v_gene: TRBV20-1

CDR3aa: CASRRPPDTQYF
v_gene: TRBV27

CDR3aa: CASSEAVIDSPLHF
v_gene: TRBV2

CDR3aa: CASSPIGRVQETQYF
v_gene: TRBV12-3/TRBV12-4

CDR3aa: CASSLRDTLNTEAFF
v_gene: TRBV14

CDR3aa: CASRGRRGDQYF
v_gene: TRBV4-1

CDR3aa: CASSLYSGYEQYF
v_gene: TRBV13

CDR3aa: CASSYLGQGASEQFF
v_gene: TRBV6-5

CDR3aa: CSVRKNTEAFF
v_gene: TRBV29-1

CDR3aa: CASRAEGVTRTQYF
v_gene: TRBV12-3/TRBV12-4

CDR3aa: CASVRGGSTDTQYF
v_gene: TRBV6-1